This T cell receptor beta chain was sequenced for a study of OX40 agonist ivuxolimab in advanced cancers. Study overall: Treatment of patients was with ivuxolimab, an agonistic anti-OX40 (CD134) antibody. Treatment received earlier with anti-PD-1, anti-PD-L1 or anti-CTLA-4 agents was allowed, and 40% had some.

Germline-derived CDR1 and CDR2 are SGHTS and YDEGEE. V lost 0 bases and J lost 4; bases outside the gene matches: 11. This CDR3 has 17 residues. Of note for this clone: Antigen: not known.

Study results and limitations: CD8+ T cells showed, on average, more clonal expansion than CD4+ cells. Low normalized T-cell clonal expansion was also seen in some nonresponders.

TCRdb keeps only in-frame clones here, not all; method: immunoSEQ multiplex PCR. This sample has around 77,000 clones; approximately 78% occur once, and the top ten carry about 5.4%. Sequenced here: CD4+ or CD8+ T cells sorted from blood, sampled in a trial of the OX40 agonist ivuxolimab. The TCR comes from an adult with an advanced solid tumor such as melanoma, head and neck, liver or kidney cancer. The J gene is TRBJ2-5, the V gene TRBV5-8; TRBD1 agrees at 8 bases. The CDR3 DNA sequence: TGTGCCAGCAGCTTGGGGTCAGGGGGCATGAGACGAGAGACCCAGTACTTC. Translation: CASSLGSGGMRRETQYF.